A single sample gave rise to the 21 T cell receptor beta chains below, sequenced in a study of blood T cell repertoires in COVID-19. The repertoire was sequenced with immunoSEQ multiplex PCR; TCRdb's copy has only in-frame clones and lacks some. The data show some 370,000 clones, 70% to 90% seen once. Sequencing was done on a sample of peripheral blood. Receptors were obtained from a man aged 35 to 55 with acute or convalescent COVID-19.

The CDR3 here is CASSFAGNTGELFF. DNA of the CDR3: TGTGCCAGTTCGTTCGCAGGGAACACCGGGGAGCTGTTTTTT. V usage is TRBV19 and J usage is TRBJ2-2; D uncertain. Germline loops: CDR1 LNHDA, CDR2 SQIVND (reference sequence). The CDR3 loop spans 14 amino acids. The V gene lost 8 bases and the J gene lost 1 base, with 11 bases spanning the gap.

This chain joins TRBV7-2 and TRBJ1-6; unclear D gene. Trimming removed 1 base from V and 7 bases from J, with 11 bases in between. This CDR3 contains 15 residues. Germline assignment: CDR1 SGHTA and CDR2 FQGNSA. CDR3 residues: CASSLDKLQNSPLHF. The CDR3 coding sequence is TGTGCCAGCAGCTTAGACAAACTACAAAATTCACCCCTCCACTTT.

The rearrangement links TRBV29-1 to TRBJ2-5, with 8 bases lining up with TRBD1. The length of the CDR3 is 14 residues. V was clipped by 1 base and J by 5 bases; unmatched bases: 6. CDR1 is SQVTM and CDR2 is ANQGSEA in the germline V gene. The CDR3 DNA reads TGCAGCGTTGAAGTTTCAGGGGGCCGGGAGACCCAGTACTTC. This encodes CSVEVSGGRETQYF.

J is TRBJ2-7 and V is TRBV9; 9 bases align to TRBD1. V dropped 3 bases and J dropped 4; count of bases not matched to a gene: 2. The germline V gene has CDR1 SGDLS and CDR2 YYNGEE. The CDR3 is made up of 13 amino acids. CDR3 loop: CASSGGQGYEQYF. DNA of the CDR3: TGTGCCAGCAGCGGGGGACAGGGTTACGAGCAGTACTTC.

In this sample, this clone turned up a few times. The J gene is TRBJ1-6, the V gene TRBV19, with D tentatively TRBD1 (5 bases). V was trimmed by 3 bases and J by 10 bases, leaving 13 bases between them. In germline, CDR1 is LNHDA, CDR2 SQIVND (reference sequence). This CDR3 region has 14 residues. CDR3 sequence: CASSIDRSDSPLHF. Here the CDR3 DNA reads TGTGCCAGTAGTATCGACAGATCGGACTCACCCCTCCACTTT.

The chain links TRBV28 to TRBJ1-2, with 9 bases aligning to TRBD1. This CDR3 is 15 amino acids long. Germline CDR1 MDHEN, CDR2 SYDVKM. V shed 6 bases, J shed 4 bases, and the junction held 9 bases outside the gene matches. CDR3 DNA: TGTGCCAGCAGCGAGGACAGGGGAAACGGCTATGGCTACACCTTC. Encoded protein: CASSEDRGNGYGYTF.

This chain's CDR3 is CASSSFSGSRSTYNEQFF. CDR3 coding DNA: TGTGCCAGCAGCTCCTTTAGCGGGAGTCGGTCCACCTACAATGAGCAGTTCTTC. The V gene is TRBV7-9, the J gene TRBJ2-1; TRBD2 matches 9 bases. The CDR3 is 18 residues long. Per the germline V gene, CDR1 is SEHNR and CDR2 is FQNEAQ (reference sequence). Unmatched junction bases numbered 12, after V lost 4 bases and J lost 2 bases.

V usage is TRBV5-1 and J usage is TRBJ2-7, with TRBD1 as a possible D gene (7 bases). The germline CDR1 and CDR2 sequences are SGHRS and YFSETQ. V lost 2 bases and J 5 bases, leaving 20 bases between the germline ends. CDR3 size: 16 residues. The CDR3 is CASSFMGPGGRNEQYF. DNA for the CDR3: TGCGCCAGCAGCTTTATGGGGCCAGGGGGGAGGAACGAGCAGTACTTC.

The chain combines TRBV7-3 with TRBJ1-2; 9 positions match TRBD1. CDR1 SGHTA and CDR2 FQGTGA come from the germline V gene. V was pared by 2 bases and J by 7 bases, with 14 bases of the junction left unmatched. The CDR3 totals 17 residues. In DNA form, the CDR3 reads TGTGCCAGCAGCTTATATCCGCTTCGGACAGGGGAGGCTGGCTACACCTTC. This sequence encodes CASSLYPLRTGEAGYTF.

The chain combines TRBV2 with TRBJ1-5, with D unresolved. V lost 0 bases to trimming and J lost 9 bases, with 9 bases between them. CDR1 and CDR2 from the germline V gene are SNHLY and FYNNEI. This CDR3 is 13 amino acids long. CDR3 loop: CASSEAAPRPQHF. The CDR3 bases are TGTGCCAGCAGTGAAGCGGCCCCTAGGCCCCAGCATTTT.

This clone turned up a few times. The rearrangement uses TRBV15 and TRBJ1-1, with 7 bases matching TRBD1. V was pared by 5 bases and J by 4 bases, with 7 bases of the junction left unmatched. The CDR3 is made up of 14 amino acids. CDR1 and CDR2 from the germline V gene are LNHNV and YYDKDF (reference sequence). In nucleotides, the CDR3 is TGTGCCACCAGCGTCAACAGGGGAGGCACTGAAGCTTTCTTT. This translates into CATSVNRGGTEAFF.

In nucleotides, the CDR3 is TGCGCCAGCAGCCAAGTCCCTCGGACAGACCCTAACTATGGCTACACCTTC. Translation: CASSQVPRTDPNYGYTF. V is TRBV4-1 and J is TRBJ1-2; D is perhaps TRBD1 (6 bases). The CDR3 has 17 residues. Germline V CDR1 and CDR2: MGHRA, YSYEKL. V shed 1 base and J shed 0 bases, with 15 bases lying between them.

The gene calls are TRBV10-3 and TRBJ1-1; D unresolved. CDR3 length: 12 amino acids. Trimming shortened V by 10 bases and J by 3 bases, and 12 bases separated the two germline ends. Germline V gene data show CDR1 as ENHRY and CDR2 as SYGVKD. Written as DNA, the CDR3 is TGTGCCACCCAATCCGGGGACACTGAAGCTTTCTTT. Translation gives CATQSGDTEAFF.

CDR3 amino acids: CSVDRRQGFNYGYTF. As DNA, the CDR3 is TGCAGCGTTGATAGACGACAGGGGTTTAACTATGGCTACACCTTC. This chain connects TRBV29-1 to TRBJ1-2; 8 nucleotides line up with TRBD1. Looked up from germline, CDR1 is SQVTM and CDR2 is ANQGSEA. The ends lost 3 bases at V and 1 base at J; junction bases unmatched: 7. The CDR3 totals 15 residues.

The CDR3 spells CASSVRGSPSTDTQYF. In DNA, the CDR3 is TGTGCCAGCAGCGTCCGCGGGAGCCCTAGCACAGATACGCAGTATTTT. V is TRBV9 and J is TRBJ2-3; 7 bases line up with TRBD2. CDR3 length equals 16 residues. The V segment lost 2 bases and the J segment 0 bases; nucleotides outside the gene matches: 6. Germline assignment: CDR1 SGDLS and CDR2 YYNGEE.

V gene TRBV5-1 combines with J gene TRBJ2-1, with TRBD2 matching 7 bases. Germline-derived CDR1 and CDR2 are SGHRS and YFSETQ. V trimming: 0 bases; J trimming: 10 bases; junction bases outside the gene matches: 7. This CDR3 is 14 amino acids long. CDR3 DNA: TGCGCCAGCAGCTTGGGCGGGGGTGATGACGAGCAGTTCTTC. It specifies CASSLGGGDDEQFF.

The V call is TRBV30, the J call TRBJ1-6; TRBD1 aligns across 10 bases. The germline CDR1 and CDR2 sequences are GTSNPN and SVGIG (reference sequence). V lost 5 bases, J lost 7 bases, and 2 bases stayed unmatched. CDR3 length: 13 amino acids. CDR3 region: CAWVTGGNSPLHF. CDR3 DNA sequence: TGTGCCTGGGTGACAGGGGGCAATTCACCCCTCCACTTT.

The chain recombines TRBV14 with TRBJ2-7; 7 positions agree with TRBD1. CDR3 size: 14 residues. J gave up 6 bases and V 5 bases, and 10 bases lay outside the gene matches. Germline values: CDR1 SGHDN, CDR2 FVKESK. CDR3 protein: CASSVTLQGTEQYF. The CDR3 coding sequence is TGTGCCAGCAGCGTTACGTTACAGGGGACCGAGCAGTACTTC.

The V and J genes are TRBV5-4 and TRBJ1-2; 7 bases fit TRBD1. Germline-derived CDR1 and CDR2 are SGHNT and YYREEE (reference sequence). V lost 4 bases, J lost 6 bases, and 12 bases stayed unmatched. The CDR3 is 15 residues long. CDR3: CASSLTRDRTDGYTF. The DNA for the CDR3 is TGTGCCAGCAGCCTGACCCGGGACAGAACAGATGGCTACACCTTC. Full variable domain (rest looked up from reference TRBV5-4 and TRBJ1-2): ETGVTQSPTHLIKTRGQQVTLRCSSQSGHNTVSWYQQALGQGPQFIFQYYREEENGRGNFPPRFSGLQFPNYSSELNVNALELDDSALYLCASSLTRDRTDGYTFGSGTRLTVV.

This chain joins TRBV2 and TRBJ2-7, with D perhaps TRBD2 (5 bases). CDR3 length equals 15 residues. The V and J ends lost 6 bases and 3 bases respectively, with 18 bases between them. Germline V lookup: CDR1 SNHLY, CDR2 FYNNEI. The CDR3 nucleotides read TGTGCCAGCAGCGCTCGGGGTAGGCAATTCTACGAGCAGTACTTC. Translation: CASSARGRQFYEQYF. The entire variable domain, with the rest obtained from reference TRBV2 and TRBJ2-7, is as follows: EPEVTQTPSHQVTQMGQEVILRCVPISNHLYFYWYRQILGQKVEFLVSFYNNEISEKSEIFDDQFSVERPDGSNFTLKIRSTKLEDSAMYFCASSARGRQFYEQYFGPGTRLTVT.

V gene TRBV15 combines with J gene TRBJ1-1; 7 positions match TRBD1. The V gene's germline CDR1 is LNHNV and CDR2 YYDKDF (reference sequence). The CDR3 contains 15 residues. The J segment lost 0 bases and the V segment lost 0 bases, leaving 1 base of the junction unmatched. CDR3 nucleotide sequence: TGTGCCACCAGCAGAGATAGGGGGCTGAACACTGAAGCTTTCTTT. It specifies CATSRDRGLNTEAFF.